This T cell receptor (beta chain) was retrieved from a study of blood T cell repertoires in COVID-19 (dated by TCRdb to about 2020). For the study in its entirety: Samples from collaborators originated in the United States, Italy and Spain and spanned both the acute and convalescent phases of COVID-19. Sample metadata almost always included a de-identified subject ID, COVID-19 status, age in years and sex. Subjects who had been exposed to COVID-19, were actively infected with it, or had recovered from it provided the deeply sampled blood TCRbeta repertoires that made up the dataset. The samples were drawn from two sources: the first 160 participants of the ongoing ImmuneRACE study, and fewer than 1,500 subjects contributed by 6 global collaborators. A freely available public database, intended as a resource for researchers studying the immune response to SARS-CoV-2, is where the repertoires were released. Where HLA class I and class II types were available, the types were taken from metadata supplied by the sample provider, not from assay-based typing. The material from the prospective study consisted of cDNA or gDNA derived from T cells, B-cell-depleted T cells, or PBMCs. Study-wide findings and limitations: The quantity of clinical and demographic metadata differed by source and by participant and was supplied without curation.

In regard to this clone: The specificity of this receptor is unknown. No qualities accompany the bases; no much larger clone lies one base away.

One collaborating source in Seattle enrolled patients during active infection and followed them longitudinally through the course of disease. Each collaborating institution followed its own protocols to collect whole blood in K2EDTA tubes. Collaborator samples were shipped for TCRbeta analysis as frozen whole blood, isolated PBMCs, or DNA extracted from either sample type. TCRbeta CDR3 regions were amplified from genomic DNA by means of the immunoSEQ Assay, a bias-controlled multiplex PCR. Per the original workflow: Nucleated cell counts per sample were estimated from amplification of reference gene primers within the assay. Sequence reads were collapsed and filtered to measure the absolute abundance of every unique TCRbeta CDR3 rearrangement. For each sample, productive Simpson clonality was calculated as the square root of Simpson's diversity index over productive rearrangements. The source is immuneACCESS, and TCRdb retained only in-frame sequences with V and J called. Part of the clones is not carried over; for the studies checked, unresolved V genes explain less than half of this, and the remainder is unexplained. Clonal size and the V and J genes are those of that table, whereas D and trimming came from the DNA. This sample has about 200,000 clones in its table, and approximately 86% of those were observed once. The ten largest clones add up to about 0.95% of the sample.

The source of this sequence is a man in his fifties or sixties with COVID-19, enrolled during active disease. Sequencing used peripheral blood.

CDR3 reads: CAWSPQGTEAFF. The nucleotides are TGTGCCTGGAGTCCCCAGGGGACAGAAGCTTTCTTT. This sequence uses TRBV30 and TRBJ1-1; TRBD1 is a weak D gene call, 6 bases matching. From a lookup of the germline V gene (reference sequence), CDR1 and CDR2 are GTSNPN and SVGIG. The CDR3 has 12 amino acids, counting the end cysteine and phenylalanine. Kept here is only the CDR3 DNA, which spans 36 bases and is read in frame from base 1. V is clipped by 2 bases and J by 8 bases, and the sequence between their germline boundaries is 12 bases long.